This T cell receptor (beta chain) was sequenced for a study of beta chain features in type 1 diabetes. Isolated RNA was reverse transcribed in full, so expressed TCRB transcripts were sequenced. Sequencing used immunoSEQ multiplex PCR; TCRdb keeps in-frame clones, though not all of them. The repertoire holds roughly 340,000 clones, with about 14% as singletons. There are 16 residues in the CDR3. Losses at the gene ends were 0 bases for V and 10 bases for J; bases not matched to a gene: 5. Germline V gene data show CDR1 as KGHSH and CDR2 as LQKENI. The collection from each donor was one heparinised blood draw averaging approximately 110 mL. Regarding this clone: Its antigen is still unknown.

Study-level findings and limits: Shorter TCRB CDR3s, moderately but significantly so, were found in Type 1 diabetes patients in all four CD4+ subsets.

Sequences were obtained from naive CD4+ T cells from blood. The chain links TRBV18 to TRBJ2-1, with 14 positions matching TRBD2. The TCR sequence derives from a woman in her late teens or twenties with type 1 diabetes. DNA of the CDR3: TGTGCCAGCTCACCACCTCGGACTAGCGGGAGGAACGAGCAGTTCTTC. This encodes CASSPPRTSGRNEQFF.